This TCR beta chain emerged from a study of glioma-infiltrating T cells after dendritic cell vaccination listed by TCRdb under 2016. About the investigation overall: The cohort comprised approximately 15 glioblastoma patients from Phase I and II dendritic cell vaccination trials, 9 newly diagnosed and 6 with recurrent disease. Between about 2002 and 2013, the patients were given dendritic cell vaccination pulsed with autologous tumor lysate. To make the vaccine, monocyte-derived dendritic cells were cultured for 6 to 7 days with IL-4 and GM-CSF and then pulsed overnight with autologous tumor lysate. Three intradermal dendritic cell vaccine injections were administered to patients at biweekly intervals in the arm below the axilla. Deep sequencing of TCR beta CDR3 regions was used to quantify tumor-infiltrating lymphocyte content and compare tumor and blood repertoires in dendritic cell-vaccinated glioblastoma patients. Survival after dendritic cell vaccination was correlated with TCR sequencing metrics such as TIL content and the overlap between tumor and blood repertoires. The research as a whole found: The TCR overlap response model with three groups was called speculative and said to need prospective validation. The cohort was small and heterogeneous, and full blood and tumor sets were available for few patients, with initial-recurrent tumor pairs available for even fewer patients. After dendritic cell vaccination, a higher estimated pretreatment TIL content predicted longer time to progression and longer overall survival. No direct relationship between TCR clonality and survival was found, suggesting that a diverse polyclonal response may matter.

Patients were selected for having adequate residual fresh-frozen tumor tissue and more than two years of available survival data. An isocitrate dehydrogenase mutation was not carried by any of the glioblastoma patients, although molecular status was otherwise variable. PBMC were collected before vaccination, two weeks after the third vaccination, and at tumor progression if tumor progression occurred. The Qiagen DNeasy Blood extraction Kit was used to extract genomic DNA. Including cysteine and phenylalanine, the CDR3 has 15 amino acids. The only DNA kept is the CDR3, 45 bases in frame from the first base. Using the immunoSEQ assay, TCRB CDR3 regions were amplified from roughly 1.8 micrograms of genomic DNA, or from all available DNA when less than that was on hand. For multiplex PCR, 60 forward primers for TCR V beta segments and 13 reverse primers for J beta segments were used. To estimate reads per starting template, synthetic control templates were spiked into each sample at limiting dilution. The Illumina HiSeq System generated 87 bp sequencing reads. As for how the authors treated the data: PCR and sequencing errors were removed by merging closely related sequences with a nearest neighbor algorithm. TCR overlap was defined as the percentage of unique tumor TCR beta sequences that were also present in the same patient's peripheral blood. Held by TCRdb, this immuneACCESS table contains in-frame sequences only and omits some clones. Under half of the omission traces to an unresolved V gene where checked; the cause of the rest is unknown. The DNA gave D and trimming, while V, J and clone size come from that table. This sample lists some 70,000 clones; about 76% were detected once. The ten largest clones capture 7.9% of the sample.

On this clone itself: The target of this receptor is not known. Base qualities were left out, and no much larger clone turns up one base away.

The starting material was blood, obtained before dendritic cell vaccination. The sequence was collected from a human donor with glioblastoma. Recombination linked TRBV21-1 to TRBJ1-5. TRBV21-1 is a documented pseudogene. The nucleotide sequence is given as TGTGCCAGCAGCAAAGACACGGGGAGCAATCAGCCCCAGCATTTT. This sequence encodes CASSKDTGSNQPQHF.